The present entry profiles one T cell receptor beta chain with its context. Its matching antigen is unknown. The data stem from a study of cytomegalovirus exposure and HLA in healthy donors. The primer mix had 60 Vbeta and 13 Jbeta primers. Produced via immunoSEQ multiplex PCR; TCRdb's table is partial and in-frame only. Found here are approximately 100,000 clones, approximately 77% of them singletons; the top ten hold approximately 5%. The CDR3 contains 14 residues. The V and J ends lost 6 bases and 3 bases, in that order; junction bases with no gene match: 3. The germline V gene encodes CDR1 MNHNY and CDR2 SVGAGI (reference sequence). Broader study findings: Among TCR sequences, most were rare, though some public TCRs appeared in many donors. When analyzed later, a missense DCLRE1C variant was found to be linked to TCR beta V- and J-gene trimming. The authors judged a highly shared variant cluster likely a sequencing artifact.

The chain links TRBV6-6 to TRBJ2-1; 9 nucleotides agree with TRBD2. The specimen sequenced was PBMCs. The clonotype comes from a woman in her 40s in good health and CMV-seronegative. The CDR3 region has the DNA TGTGCCAGCAGCCGCGGGGGGGACTACAATGAGCAGTTCTTC. The encoded protein is CASSRGGDYNEQFF.